Listed below are T cell receptor beta chains from one sample, sequenced in a study of identical twins. Each CDR3 protein is one row after TCRdb ran MiXCR on the 5' RACE reads. Of about 660,000 distinct CDR3 sequences listed, approximately 9% are singletons. These same data were also listed under a study on yellow fever vaccine responses in identical twins.

The sample comprised PBMCs. These receptor sequences come from a woman aged 18-29 years in good health. CDR3s include the opening cysteine and the closing phenylalanine or tryptophan. The order of the fields is clone size, D gene, J gene, V gene, CDR3 protein, CDR3 DNA. A D gene is named only where the DNA matches it firmly. The listing skips clone size in some rows; elsewhere it reads once, few, many or a size class.

clone size: few
D gene: -
J gene: TRBJ1-1
V gene: TRBV9
CDR3 protein: CASSPHYDGNTEAFF
CDR3 DNA: TGTGCCAGCAGCCCCCATTACGACGGAAACACTGAAGCTTTCTTT

clone size: many
D gene: -
J gene: TRBJ2-3
V gene: TRBV10-3
CDR3 protein: CAISAGGASTDTQYF
CDR3 DNA: TGTGCCATCAGTGCGGGCGGGGCTAGCACAGATACGCAGTATTTT

clone size: few
D gene: -
J gene: TRBJ1-1
V gene: TRBV29-1
CDR3 protein: CSVEGLMNTEAFF
CDR3 DNA: TGCAGCGTTGAAGGGCTCATGAACACTGAAGCTTTCTTT

clone size: few
D gene: -
J gene: TRBJ2-5
V gene: TRBV7-8
CDR3 protein: CASSLELTSQETQYF
CDR3 DNA: TGTGCCAGCAGCTTAGAACTAACTAGCCAAGAGACCCAGTACTTC

clone size: -
D gene: -
J gene: TRBJ2-1
V gene: TRBV12-3/TRBV12-4
CDR3 protein: CASSPGVNDEQFF
CDR3 DNA: TGTGCCAGCAGTCCCGGGGTTAACGATGAGCAGTTCTTC

clone size: -
D gene: TRBD2
J gene: TRBJ2-5
V gene: TRBV20-1
CDR3 protein: CSAREGLVKTQYF
CDR3 DNA: TGCAGTGCTAGAGAAGGACTAGTCAAGACCCAGTACTTC

clone size: few
D gene: TRBD2
J gene: TRBJ2-1
V gene: TRBV11-3
CDR3 protein: CASSLGGTSQRNEQFF
CDR3 DNA: TGTGCCAGCAGCTTAGGCGGGACTAGCCAACGGAATGAGCAGTTCTTC

clone size: few
D gene: TRBD1
J gene: TRBJ2-7
V gene: TRBV24-1
CDR3 protein: CATSDPQGSYEQYF
CDR3 DNA: TGTGCCACCAGTGATCCACAGGGGTCCTACGAGCAGTACTTC

clone size: -
D gene: -
J gene: TRBJ2-6
V gene: TRBV7-2
CDR3 protein: CASTITGANVLTF
CDR3 DNA: TGTGCCAGCACCATCACTGGGGCCAACGTCCTGACTTTC

clone size: -
D gene: TRBD2
J gene: TRBJ2-1
V gene: TRBV6-2/TRBV6-3
CDR3 protein: CASSYLGLAGNEQFF
CDR3 DNA: TGTGCCAGCAGTTATTTGGGACTAGCGGGCAATGAGCAGTTCTTC

clone size: once
D gene: -
J gene: TRBJ2-7
V gene: TRBV6-2/TRBV6-3
CDR3 protein: CASRRGGFYEQYF
CDR3 DNA: TGTGCCAGCAGGAGAGGCGGGTTCTACGAGCAGTACTTC

clone size: -
D gene: TRBD1
J gene: TRBJ1-1
V gene: TRBV4-1
CDR3 protein: CASSHRQGDTEAFF
CDR3 DNA: TGCGCCAGCAGCCACAGACAGGGCGACACTGAAGCTTTCTTT

clone size: -
D gene: -
J gene: TRBJ2-4
V gene: TRBV7-8
CDR3 protein: CASSLDASLAKNIQYF
CDR3 DNA: TGTGCCAGCAGCTTAGATGCTAGTCTAGCCAAAAACATTCAGTACTTC

clone size: many
D gene: TRBD1
J gene: TRBJ2-7
V gene: TRBV5-1
CDR3 protein: CASSYTGAEQYF
CDR3 DNA: TGCGCCAGCAGCTATACAGGGGCCGAGCAGTACTTC

clone size: -
D gene: TRBD2
J gene: TRBJ2-1
V gene: TRBV4-3
CDR3 protein: CASSHHGKGLGRNEQFF
CDR3 DNA: TGCGCCAGCAGCCACCATGGGAAAGGACTAGGCCGGAATGAGCAGTTCTTC

clone size: many
D gene: TRBD2
J gene: TRBJ2-3
V gene: TRBV5-1
CDR3 protein: CASSTSGSRLGDTQYF
CDR3 DNA: TGCGCCAGCAGTACTAGCGGGAGCCGCTTGGGAGATACGCAGTATTTT